The sequence of this TCR beta chain was determined in a study of blood T cell repertoires in COVID-19. The V gene end was trimmed by 0 bases and the J gene end by 6 bases; junction bases not matched to a gene: 8. The germline CDR1 and CDR2 sequences are LNHNV and YYDKDF (reference sequence). The CDR3 contains 15 residues. Method: immunoSEQ multiplex PCR; TCRdb's copy keeps in-frame clones and lacks some. The sample yields around 300,000 clones, around 87% seen once. This chain joins TRBV15 and TRBJ2-7, with 7 positions matching TRBD1. The receptor comes from a woman in her thirties or forties with COVID-19, enrolled during active disease. The sequencing sample was made of peripheral blood. The CDR3 loop reads CATSREGVYRGEQYF. CDR3 nucleotide sequence: TGTGCCACCAGCAGAGAAGGGGTATACAGGGGCGAGCAGTACTTC.